A single sample gave rise to the 20 T cell receptor beta chains below, sequenced in a study of technical replicates of blood from a handful of donors. Generated by immunoSEQ multiplex PCR, the TCRdb table keeps only in-frame clones and is missing some. This sample has about 62,000 clones, with around 87% found just once. The sample was PBMCs. All receptors derive from a human donor in good health. Some clones in this sample may be carry-over from other donors' samples.

J is TRBJ1-1 and V is TRBV5-1, with a possible D match to TRBD1 (5 bases). Germline V CDR1 and CDR2: SGHRS, YFSETQ. This CDR3 comprises 13 residues. Trimming removed 6 bases at V and 6 bases at J, with 15 bases between. In nucleotides, the CDR3 is TGCGCCAGCACCGCGGTTGGGGGGGCTGAAGCTTTCTTT. Translation gives CASTAVGGAEAFF.

The rearrangement joins TRBV27 to TRBJ2-7; 7 bases map to TRBD2. The CDR3 runs to 14 residues. CDR1 and CDR2 from the germline V gene are MNHEY and SMNVEV (reference sequence). With V trimmed by 2 bases and J by 6 bases, 7 bases remained unmatched. CDR3 region: CASSLRGRAFEQYF. The CDR3 nucleotides read TGTGCCAGCAGTTTACGGGGGAGGGCCTTCGAGCAGTACTTC.

J is TRBJ2-5 and V is TRBV12-5, with a possible D match to TRBD2 (6 bases). Germline V lookup: CDR1 LGHNT, CDR2 FRNRAP. The CDR3 totals 14 residues. Trimming removed 6 bases at V and 1 base at J, with 12 bases between. The CDR3 reads CASGQGLSQETQYF. In nucleotides, the CDR3 is TGTGCTAGTGGCCAAGGACTATCCCAAGAGACCCAGTACTTC.

V usage is TRBV29-1 and J usage is TRBJ2-1; tentative D call: TRBD2 (7 bases). V was shortened by 8 bases and J by 6 bases, with 20 bases between the two germline ends. Germline V gives CDR1 SQVTM, CDR2 ANQGSEA. The CDR3 spans 14 residues. CDR3 sequence reads: CSPGMGGQGNEQFF. CDR3 DNA sequence: TGCAGCCCCGGTATGGGGGGGCAGGGCAATGAGCAGTTCTTC.

The chain has TRBV14 and TRBJ2-3; a weak D match, TRBD1 (6 bases). Trimming took off 5 bases at V and 5 bases at J, with 11 bases between the two ends. The germline gives CDR1 SGHDN, CDR2 FVKESK. The CDR3 sequence is 13 residues long. CDR3 nucleotide sequence: TGTGCCAGCAGCAGACAGGTCGGAGATACGCAGTATTTT. The encoded protein is CASSRQVGDTQYF.

The CDR3 region is CASSQEVNTPYNEQFF. The DNA for the CDR3 is TGCGCCAGCAGCCAAGAGGTAAATACACCGTACAATGAGCAGTTCTTC. This chain uses TRBV4-3 with TRBJ2-1; D not certain. The CDR3 extends over 16 amino acids. Germline V gives CDR1 LGHNA, CDR2 YSLEER. V lost 0 bases and J lost 4, with 13 bases in between.

The CDR3 nucleotides are TGTGCCAGCAGCCTTATAGCGGGAGGGAGCACAGATACGCAGTATTTT. It is translated as CASSLIAGGSTDTQYF. This chain joins TRBV7-6 and TRBJ2-3, with 11 bases identical to TRBD2. The length of the CDR3 is 16 residues. The germline V gene has CDR1 SGHVS and CDR2 FNYEAQ. V lost 5 bases, J lost 0 bases, and 4 bases stayed unmatched. The complete variable domain, with remaining parts taken from reference TRBV7-6 and TRBJ2-3, reads GAGVSQSPRYKVTKRGQDVALRCDPISGHVSLYWYRQALGQGPEFLTYFNYEAQQDKSGLPNDRFSAERPEGSISTLTIQRTEQRDSAMYRCASSLIAGGSTDTQYFGPGTRLTVL.

This chain uses TRBV5-1 with TRBJ2-7; the D gene is possibly TRBD2 (6 bases). Trimming stripped 0 bases from V and 2 bases from J, with 12 bases between. The CDR3 sequence is 15 residues long. From germline, CDR1 is SGHRS and CDR2 YFSETQ. The CDR3 DNA reads TGCGCCAGCAGCTTGGGGTTAGCGGAGGCCTACGAGCAGTACTTC. Translation: CASSLGLAEAYEQYF.

For this clone: A read error may produce the germline difference seen at one junction end. The chain joins TRBV29-1 to TRBJ1-2; 11 nucleotides match TRBD1. CDR3 size: 13 residues. Germline CDR1 is SQVTM and CDR2 is ANQGSEA. In nucleotides, the CDR3 is TGCAGCGTGGAAGGACAGGGGGCTGGTGGCTACACCTTC. Its translation is CSVEGQGAGGYTF.

The V gene is TRBV11-3, the J gene TRBJ2-7; 9 bases agree with TRBD1. The CDR3 has 14 residues. The V and J ends lost 5 bases and 3 bases, in that order; junction bases with no gene match: 5. Per the germline V gene, CDR1 is SGHNT and CDR2 is YENEEA. The CDR3: CASSHGDRDYEQYF. The CDR3, as DNA: TGTGCCAGCAGCCATGGGGACAGGGACTACGAGCAGTACTTC.

In nucleotides, the CDR3 is TGTGCCAGCAGTCCGGGGGGGCAGGCCGAAAAACTGTTTTTT. It yields the protein CASSPGGQAEKLFF. The chain combines TRBV28 with TRBJ1-4; the D gene is possibly TRBD1 (6 bases). V was pared by 5 bases and J by 8 bases, with 15 bases between. The CDR3 spans 14 residues. Germline V gene data show CDR1 as MDHEN and CDR2 as SYDVKM.

V and J are TRBV19 and TRBJ2-7; the match to TRBD1 covers 9 bases. From germline, CDR1 is LNHDA and CDR2 SQIVND (reference sequence). This CDR3 region has 15 residues. With V trimmed by 5 bases and J by 0 bases, 5 bases remained unmatched. The CDR3 sequence is CASSFGTGSSYEQYF. DNA for the CDR3: TGTGCCAGTAGTTTCGGGACAGGGAGCTCCTACGAGCAGTACTTC.

The chain employs TRBV27 and TRBJ1-4; 7 nucleotides agree with TRBD1. Germline CDR1 is MNHEY and CDR2 is SMNVEV (reference sequence). The CDR3 sequence is 14 residues long. J was trimmed by 4 bases and V by 4 bases; bases with no gene match: 3. CDR3 sequence reads: CASSSQGVNEKLFF. The CDR3 DNA sequence: TGTGCCAGCAGTTCCCAGGGGGTTAATGAAAAACTGTTTTTT.

This sequence joins TRBV6-5 and TRBJ1-2; a possible D gene is TRBD1 (6 bases). With 5 bases removed from V and 4 bases from J, the gap between germline ends came to 17 bases. The germline V gene encodes CDR1 MNHEY and CDR2 SVGAGI. CDR3 length: 15 amino acids. CDR3 DNA sequence: TGTGCCAGCAGTGACTGGCGGGGGGGCGGCTATGGCTACACCTTC. Translating it yields CASSDWRGGGYGYTF.

The chain employs TRBV7-3 and TRBJ2-1, with TRBD2 matching over 7 bases. V lost 1 base, J lost 4 bases, and 4 bases stayed unmatched. This CDR3 has 15 amino acids. Germline CDR1 and CDR2: SGHTA and FQGTGA. CDR3 nucleotide sequence: TGTGCCAGCAGCTTAAGGGTAGCGGGTTACAATGAGCAGTTCTTC. Translation: CASSLRVAGYNEQFF. Filled out from reference TRBV7-3 and TRBJ2-1, the complete variable domain reads GAGVSQTPSNKVTEKGKYVELRCDPISGHTALYWYRQSLGQGPEFLIYFQGTGAADDSGLPNDRFFAVRPEGSVSTLKIQRTERGDSAVYLCASSLRVAGYNEQFFGPGTRLTVL.

The J gene is TRBJ1-6, the V gene TRBV4-2; D is ambiguous. Germline V lookup: CDR1 LGHNA, CDR2 YNFKEQ. The length of the CDR3 is 15 residues. V dropped 4 bases and J dropped 5 bases, with 12 bases sitting between them. The CDR3 DNA follows: TGTGCCAGCAGCCGCGGAGGGCCGAATAATTCACCCCTCCACTTT. It yields the protein CASSRGGPNNSPLHF.

This chain joins TRBV11-3 and TRBJ1-3, with D unresolved. Germline CDR1 SGHNT, CDR2 YENEEA. V dropped 3 bases and J dropped 0 bases, with 9 bases sitting between them. The CDR3 spans 15 residues. This CDR3 reads CASSLSGRSGNTIYF. CDR3 nucleotides: TGTGCCAGCAGCTTGTCAGGCCGCTCTGGAAACACCATATATTTT.

V is TRBV5-1 and J is TRBJ2-5; 8 nucleotides align to TRBD2. Trimming removed 1 base from V and 5 bases from J; junction bases left unmatched: 7. The CDR3 is made up of 15 amino acids. Germline V lookup: CDR1 SGHRS, CDR2 YFSETQ. Here the CDR3 DNA reads TGCGCCAGCAGCTTGACTGGACTAGCAGGGGAGACCCAGTACTTC. This codes for CASSLTGLAGETQYF.

This rearrangement joins TRBV10-3 to TRBJ2-7, with a possible D match to TRBD1 (6 bases). V gave up 5 bases and J gave up 3 bases, with 8 bases separating them. Germline loops: CDR1 ENHRY, CDR2 SYGVKD. The CDR3 spans 12 residues. The CDR3, as DNA: TGTGCCATCAGTATGACAGGCTACGAGCAGTACTTC. Encoded protein: CAISMTGYEQYF.

DNA for the CDR3: TGCGCCAGCAGCATCGGGGGAGGCCGCACAGATACGCAGTATTTT. Translated, it gives CASSIGGGRTDTQYF. V gene TRBV4-1 combines with J gene TRBJ2-3, with D maybe TRBD2 (6 bases). Germline V gene lookup returns CDR1 MGHRA and CDR2 YSYEKL. The CDR3 spans 15 residues. V shed 5 bases and J shed 1 base, with 13 bases lying between them.